The 10 T cell receptor beta chains presented below share a single source sample, sequenced in a study of cytomegalovirus exposure and HLA in healthy donors. Primers included in the PCR were 60 Vbeta and 13 Jbeta primers. Profiling relied on immunoSEQ multiplex PCR, and the TCRdb table lists in-frame clones only, not all of them. The sample lists 150,000 or so clones; 60% to 80% were seen once. The sequenced sample was PBMCs. The receptors stem from a man younger than 40 in good health and CMV-seropositive.

This chain uses TRBV14 with TRBJ1-1, with 7 bases aligning to TRBD1. Germline V gives CDR1 SGHDN, CDR2 FVKESK. The CDR3 spans 14 residues. The ends lost 3 bases at V and 5 bases at J; junction bases unmatched: 6. DNA of the CDR3: TGTGCCAGCAGCCAGACAATACAGGGGACTGAAGCTTTCTTT. Translated: CASSQTIQGTEAFF.

This clone has just a few counts. The chain is built from TRBV28 and TRBJ1-5; 11 nucleotides match TRBD1. CDR1 and CDR2 from the germline V gene are MDHEN and SYDVKM. The CDR3 consists of 16 residues. V lost 3 bases and J lost 5; bases outside the gene matches: 6. CDR3 amino acids: CASSFSRTGGDQPQHF. In DNA, the CDR3 is TGTGCCAGCAGTTTCTCCCGGACAGGGGGCGATCAGCCCCAGCATTTT.

The gene calls are TRBV19 and TRBJ2-1; the D gene is possibly TRBD2 (6 bases). This CDR3 spans 16 amino acids. Trimming shortened V by 0 bases and J by 6 bases, and 15 bases separated the two germline ends. Germline V CDR1 and CDR2: LNHDA, SQIVND (reference sequence). Here the CDR3 DNA reads TGTGCCAGTAGTATAGATGCGACTAGTCCGTTCAATGAGCAGTTCTTC. Encoded protein: CASSIDATSPFNEQFF.

The chain uses TRBV28 and TRBJ2-2; 10 bases map to TRBD2. V trimming: 2 bases; J trimming: 1 base; junction bases outside the gene matches: 1. CDR1 is MDHEN and CDR2 is SYDVKM in the germline V gene. This CDR3 has 16 amino acids. This CDR3 reads CASSLGLAENTGELFF. Here the CDR3 DNA reads TGTGCCAGCAGTTTAGGACTAGCGGAGAACACCGGGGAGCTGTTTTTT. Full variable domain (missing parts from reference TRBV28 and TRBJ2-2): DVKVTQSSRYLVKRTGEKVFLECVQDMDHENMFWYRQDPGLGLRLIYFSYDVKMKEKGDIPEGYSVSREKKERFSLILESASTNQTSMYLCASSLGLAENTGELFFGEGSRLTVL.

This chain links TRBV30 with TRBJ2-1; D is unclear. CDR1 GTSNPN and CDR2 SVGIG come from the germline V gene (reference sequence). The ends were cut back, 2 bases at V and 3 bases at J, with 11 bases in the middle. The CDR3 contains 14 residues. The CDR3 spells CAWSFYRDYNEQFF. Written as DNA, the CDR3 is TGTGCCTGGAGTTTTTACCGCGACTACAATGAGCAGTTCTTC.

This clone appeared a few times. V usage is TRBV6-1 and J usage is TRBJ2-3; D is unclear. The CDR3 totals 14 residues. The V gene's germline CDR1 is MNHNS and CDR2 SASEGT. Trimming took off 0 bases at V and 4 bases at J, with 8 bases between the two ends. CDR3 loop: CASSEARLADTQYF. CDR3 DNA: TGTGCCAGCAGTGAAGCTAGACTTGCAGATACGCAGTATTTT.

This clone was recorded only once. CDR3 residues: CASSIVRGEETQYF. CDR3 nucleotides: TGTGCCAGTAGTATCGTCAGGGGTGAAGAGACCCAGTACTTC. The chain uses TRBV19 and TRBJ2-5; TRBD1 might be the D (6 bases). Trimming removed 3 bases at V and 3 bases at J, with 11 bases between. This CDR3 is built from 14 residues. Per germline, CDR1 LNHDA and CDR2 SQIVND (reference sequence).

The chain links TRBV7-9 to TRBJ1-3, with TRBD1 matching over 7 bases. Germline CDR1 SEHNR, CDR2 FQNEAQ (reference sequence). Trimming at V came to 2 bases and at J to 2 bases, leaving 9 bases not matched to a gene. CDR3 length: 17 amino acids. DNA for the CDR3: TGTGCCAGCAGCTTAACAAACCAGGGGGTGGCTGGAAACACCATATATTTT. Translated, it gives CASSLTNQGVAGNTIYF.

The chain employs TRBV10-3 and TRBJ2-2, with 9 positions matching TRBD2. This CDR3 has 16 amino acids. Germline assignment: CDR1 ENHRY and CDR2 SYGVKD. V was pared by 2 bases and J by 7 bases, with 8 bases of the junction left unmatched. CDR3 sequence reads: CAISEELAGAGGELFF. CDR3 nucleotide sequence: TGTGCCATCAGTGAGGAATTAGCGGGAGCGGGCGGGGAGCTGTTTTTT.

This clone was counted a single time. The J gene is TRBJ2-2, the V gene TRBV11-3, with TRBD1 identical over 9 bases. The length of the CDR3 is 15 residues. CDR1 is SGHNT, CDR2 YENEEA, per germline. The junction had 5 bases not matched to a gene; V was cut back by 6 bases and J by 3 bases. The CDR3 DNA is TGTGCCAGCAGGGGGGGGACAGGGCACACCGGGGAGCTGTTTTTT. This codes for CASRGGTGHTGELFF.